This TCR beta chain emerged from a study of cytomegalovirus exposure and HLA in healthy donors. Study background: One earlier analysis, a look at 200 million or so T cells, found fewer than 140 million unique TCR beta sequences. Across around 400 genotyped donors, 81% landed in the Caucasian-associated ancestry cluster.

Regarding the study as a whole: Sequencing artifact likely explains a cluster of highly shared sequence variants.

A note on this clone: Its target is not known.

The CDR3 runs to 14 residues. Germline V gene sequence: CDR1 MNHNY, CDR2 SVGAGI (reference sequence). Trimming removed 6 bases from V and 3 bases from J, with 14 bases in between. The study ran its PCR with 60 Vbeta and 13 Jbeta primers. Original handling: Approximately 79 million unique TCR beta chains, 10 million to 13 million of them shared, were counted by a later analysis. Clones were sequenced by immunoSEQ multiplex PCR, and TCRdb holds only the in-frame ones, with some missing. V and J calls and clone size are given by that table; D and trimming were obtained from the DNA. The data contain more than 150,000 clones, roughly 90% of them seen just once; the ten biggest clones take up about 0.23%.

The chain couples TRBV6-6 to TRBJ1-1; possible D gene TRBD1, 6 bases. This receptor was obtained from a girl under three years old in good health and CMV-seronegative. The sequenced sample consisted of PBMCs. CDR3 amino acids: CASSPGVVYTEAFF. The CDR3 coding sequence is TGTGCCAGCAGCCCAGGGGTCGTATACACTGAAGCTTTCTTT.